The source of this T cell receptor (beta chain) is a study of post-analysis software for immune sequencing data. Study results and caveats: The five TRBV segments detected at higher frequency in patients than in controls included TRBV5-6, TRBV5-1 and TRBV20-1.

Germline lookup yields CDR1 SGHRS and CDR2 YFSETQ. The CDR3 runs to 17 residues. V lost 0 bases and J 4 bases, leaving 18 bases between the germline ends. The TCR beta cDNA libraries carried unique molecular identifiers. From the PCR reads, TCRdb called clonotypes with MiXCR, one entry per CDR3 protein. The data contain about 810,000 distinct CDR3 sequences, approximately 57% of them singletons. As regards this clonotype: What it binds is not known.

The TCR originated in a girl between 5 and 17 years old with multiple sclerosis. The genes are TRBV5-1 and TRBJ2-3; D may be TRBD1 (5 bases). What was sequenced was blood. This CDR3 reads CASSLVHVGQGADTQYF. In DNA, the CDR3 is TGCGCCAGCAGCTTGGTGCATGTCGGGCAGGGTGCAGATACGCAGTATTTT.